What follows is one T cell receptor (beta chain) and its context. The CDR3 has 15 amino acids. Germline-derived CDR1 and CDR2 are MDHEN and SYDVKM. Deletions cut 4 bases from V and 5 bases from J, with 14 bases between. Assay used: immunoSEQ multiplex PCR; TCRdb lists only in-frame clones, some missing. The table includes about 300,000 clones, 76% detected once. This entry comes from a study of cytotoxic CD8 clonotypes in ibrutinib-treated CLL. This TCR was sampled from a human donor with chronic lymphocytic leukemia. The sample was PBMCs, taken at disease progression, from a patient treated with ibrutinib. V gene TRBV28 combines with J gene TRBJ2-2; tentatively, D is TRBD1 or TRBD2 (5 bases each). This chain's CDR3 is CASSSAGTTTGELFF. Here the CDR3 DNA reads TGTGCCAGCAGTTCAGCCGGGACGACAACCGGGGAGCTGTTTTTT.